These 18 T cell receptor beta chains came from one sample sequenced in a study of shared clonotypes between healthy human individuals. The assay was immunoSEQ multiplex PCR, and TCRdb's table has in-frame clones only and misses some. Among about 680,000 clones, around 72% were seen once, and the ten largest hold about 2%. Sequenced material: memory CD4+ T cells sorted from blood. The subset denotes: CD45RA-negative fraction. These receptors all stem from a woman in her thirties in good health.

The V and J genes are TRBV28 and TRBJ2-1, with 12 bases that match TRBD2. CDR1 and CDR2 from the germline V gene are MDHEN and SYDVKM. Germline trimming cut 1 base from V and 8 bases from J; bases unmatched to any gene: 6. The CDR3 covers 16 residues. The CDR3 DNA reads as TGTGCCAGCAGTTTATCTAGCGGGAGGGCCGGCCATGAGCAGTTCTTC. It encodes CASSLSSGRAGHEQFF.

The table lists this clone with a count of one. This sample includes further DNA sequences coding for the same CDR3. This chain joins TRBV15 and TRBJ2-7; maybe TRBD1 (8 bases). There are 14 residues in the CDR3. V lost 3 bases to trimming and J lost 7 bases, with 16 bases between them. Per the germline V gene, CDR1 is LNHNV and CDR2 is YYDKDF (reference sequence). The CDR3 DNA follows: TGTGCCACCAGCAGGGGAGAACAGGGGGGGGAGCAGTACTTC. This gives the protein CATSRGEQGGEQYF. The variable domain in full, completed from reference TRBV15 and TRBJ2-7, reads DAMVIQNPRYQVTQFGKPVTLSCSQTLNHNVMYWYQQKSSQAPKLLFHYYDKDFNNEADTPDNFQSRRPNTSFCFLDIRSPGLGDTAMYLCATSRGEQGGEQYFGPGTRLTVT.

J is TRBJ1-1 and V is TRBV7-2, with D hard to call. V was pared by 5 bases and J by 5 bases, with 12 bases between. This CDR3 has 13 residues. The V gene's germline CDR1 is SGHTA and CDR2 FQGNSA. CDR3 loop: CASSRGLGTEAFF. CDR3 in DNA: TGTGCCAGCAGCCGAGGTTTGGGGACTGAAGCTTTCTTT.

The chain combines TRBV6-1 with TRBJ1-3; possibly TRBD1 for D (6 bases). This CDR3 is 18 amino acids long. Germline lookup yields CDR1 MNHNS and CDR2 SASEGT. V was pared by 3 bases and J by 4 bases, with 22 bases between. The CDR3 coding sequence is TGTGCCAGCAGTGACGCAAGCAGGTTTATGGGACAAGGAAACACCATATATTTT. It yields the protein CASSDASRFMGQGNTIYF.

The genes are TRBV5-1 and TRBJ2-1; D uncertain. V shed 0 bases and J shed 0 bases, with 7 bases lying between them. Germline CDR1 SGHRS, CDR2 YFSETQ. This CDR3 is 15 amino acids long. The CDR3 DNA reads TGCGCCAGCAGCTTGGAAGGGAACTCCTACAATGAGCAGTTCTTC. It encodes CASSLEGNSYNEQFF.

A word on this clone: The junction departs from germline at one end; a sequencing error may be responsible. The chain employs TRBV28 and TRBJ1-1; D gene uncertain. This CDR3 is built from 14 residues. Germline CDR1 reads MDHEN; CDR2 reads SYDVKM. CDR3 bases: TGTGCCAGCAGTTTATCTCCGGTGAAGACTGAAGCTTTCTTT. Amino acids: CASSLSPVKTEAFF. Full variable domain (missing parts from reference TRBV28 and TRBJ1-1): DVKVTQSSRYLVKRTGEKVFLECVQDMDHENMFWYRQDPGLGLRLIYFSYDVKMKEKGDIPEGYSVSREKKERFSLILESASTNQTSMYLCASSLSPVKTEAFFGQGTRLTVV.

The chain recombines TRBV5-4 with TRBJ2-1, with 10 bases that match TRBD1. V shed 3 bases and J 5 bases; nucleotides not matched to a gene: 5. Looked up from germline, CDR1 is SGHNT and CDR2 is YYREEE (reference sequence). The CDR3 runs 15 residues. The CDR3 is CASSSPGQGNNEQFF. The CDR3 DNA follows: TGTGCCAGCAGCTCCCCGGGACAGGGGAACAATGAGCAGTTCTTC.

In this sample, this clone turned up a few times. This chain connects TRBV7-9 to TRBJ1-2, with D tentatively TRBD1 (6 bases). Per germline, CDR1 SEHNR and CDR2 FQNEAQ (reference sequence). V dropped 0 bases and J dropped 8 bases, with 19 bases sitting between them. CDR3 length: 16 residues. The CDR3 nucleotides are TGTGCCAGCAGCTTAGCCCGGGCACAGGGTGTTGGGGGCTACACCTTC. Amino acids: CASSLARAQGVGGYTF.

The chain is built from TRBV5-4 and TRBJ1-2; weak D call: TRBD1 (6 bases). Trimming shortened V by 2 bases and J by 4 bases, and 12 bases separated the two germline ends. The CDR3 loop spans 14 amino acids. From germline, CDR1 is SGHNT and CDR2 YYREEE (reference sequence). CDR3 coding DNA: TGTGCCAGCAGCTTCGTCACAGGGAGCTATGGCTACACCTTC. Amino acid sequence: CASSFVTGSYGYTF. Based on the CDR3 plus reference TRBV5-4 and TRBJ1-2, the full variable domain is ETGVTQSPTHLIKTRGQQVTLRCSSQSGHNTVSWYQQALGQGPQFIFQYYREEENGRGNFPPRFSGLQFPNYSSELNVNALELDDSALYLCASSFVTGSYGYTFGSGTRLTVV.

This chain links TRBV2 with TRBJ2-1; D perhaps matches TRBD1 (6 bases). Trimming removed 3 bases at V and 3 bases at J, with 21 bases between. Germline CDR1 is SNHLY and CDR2 is FYNNEI. The CDR3 runs 18 residues. The CDR3 is CASSDRGSINLLYNEQFF. CDR3 in DNA: TGTGCCAGCAGTGACAGGGGTTCAATAAACCTGCTCTACAATGAGCAGTTCTTC.

V is TRBV4-2 and J is TRBJ1-2; TRBD1 is a possible D gene (5 bases). CDR1 LGHNA and CDR2 YNFKEQ come from the germline V gene. V was trimmed by 2 bases and J by 8 bases, leaving 18 bases between them. This CDR3 has 15 residues. CDR3: CASSQPTAAQGGYTF. CDR3 bases: TGTGCCAGCAGCCAACCAACAGCGGCCCAGGGAGGCTACACCTTC.

The J gene is TRBJ1-4, the V gene TRBV5-4; D may be TRBD1 (5 bases). CDR3 length: 17 residues. V was clipped by 0 bases and J by 8 bases, with 20 bases between them. Germline CDR1 reads SGHNT; CDR2 reads YYREEE (reference sequence). The CDR3 sequence is CASSLGSHRLGGEKLFF. CDR3 nucleotides: TGTGCCAGCAGCTTGGGTTCTCACAGGCTCGGCGGGGAAAAACTGTTTTTT.

The chain employs TRBV5-1 and TRBJ1-1, with D perhaps TRBD1 (5 bases). Deletions cut 1 base from V and 1 base from J, with 11 bases between. The length of the CDR3 is 15 residues. Per the germline V gene, CDR1 is SGHRS and CDR2 is YFSETQ. The CDR3 sequence: CASSLSGSENTEAFF. The CDR3, as DNA: TGCGCCAGCAGCTTGTCAGGGAGTGAGAACACTGAAGCTTTCTTT.

The genes are TRBV28 and TRBJ2-1, with 13 nucleotides matching TRBD2. Germline assignment: CDR1 MDHEN and CDR2 SYDVKM. This CDR3 is built from 16 residues. Germline trimming cut 5 bases from V and 3 bases from J; bases unmatched to any gene: 4. The CDR3 sequence: CASSRTSGSFYNEQFF. Here the CDR3 DNA reads TGTGCCAGCAGTAGGACTAGCGGGAGCTTCTACAATGAGCAGTTCTTC.

This clone was seen a few times. The chain recombines TRBV13 with TRBJ1-2; D remains ambiguous. Per germline, CDR1 PRHDT and CDR2 FYEKMQ (reference sequence). Trimming stripped 1 base from V and 4 bases from J, with 7 bases between. The CDR3 is made up of 13 amino acids. The CDR3 loop is CASSLERTYGYTF. In DNA, the CDR3 is TGTGCCAGCAGCTTAGAACGGACCTATGGCTACACCTTC.

This clone occurred once. Other nucleotide sequences from this sample produce the same CDR3. The chain employs TRBV19 and TRBJ1-5; 8 bases agree with TRBD1. The trim removed 2 bases at V and 4 bases at J, leaving 4 bases unmatched. Germline V gene data show CDR1 as LNHDA and CDR2 as SQIVND (reference sequence). The CDR3 extends over 15 amino acids. The chain's CDR3 is CASSISGGRNQPQHF. CDR3 bases: TGTGCCAGTAGTATATCAGGGGGCAGAAATCAGCCCCAGCATTTT. The variable domain in full, completed from reference TRBV19 and TRBJ1-5, reads DGGITQSPKYLFRKEGQNVTLSCEQNLNHDAMYWYRQDPGQGLRLIYYSQIVNDFQKGDIAEGYSVSREKKESFPLTVTSAQKNPTAFYLCASSISGGRNQPQHFGDGTRLSIL.

The rearrangement links TRBV30 to TRBJ2-4; D might be TRBD1 or TRBD2, each matching 5 bases. The V and J ends lost 3 bases and 7 bases respectively, with 16 bases between them. This CDR3 has 14 amino acids. From germline, CDR1 is GTSNPN and CDR2 SVGIG (reference sequence). For the CDR3, the DNA is TGTGCCTGGAGGCCCGGGACCACTTTTAACATTCAGTACTTC. Protein sequence: CAWRPGTTFNIQYF.

This chain connects TRBV5-8 to TRBJ2-7; D is possibly TRBD2 (5 bases). Germline V lookup: CDR1 SGHTS, CDR2 YDEGEE. V lost 4 bases, J lost 0 bases, and 8 bases lay in between. The CDR3 spans 13 residues. The CDR3 DNA reads as TGTGCCAGCAGCCTTACTAGCTCCTACGAGCAGTACTTC. Protein product: CASSLTSSYEQYF.